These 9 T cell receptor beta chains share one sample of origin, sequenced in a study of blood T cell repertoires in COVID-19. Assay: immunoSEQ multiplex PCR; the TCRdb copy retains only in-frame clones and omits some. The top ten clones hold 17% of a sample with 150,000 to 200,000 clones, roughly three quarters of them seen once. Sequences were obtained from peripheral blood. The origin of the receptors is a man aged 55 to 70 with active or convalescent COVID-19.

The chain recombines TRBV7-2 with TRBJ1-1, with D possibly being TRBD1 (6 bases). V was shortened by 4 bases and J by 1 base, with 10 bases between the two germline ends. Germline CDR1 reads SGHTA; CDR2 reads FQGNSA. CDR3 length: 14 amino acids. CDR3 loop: CASSSRTANTEAFF. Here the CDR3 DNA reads TGTGCCAGCAGCTCAAGGACAGCGAACACTGAAGCTTTCTTT.

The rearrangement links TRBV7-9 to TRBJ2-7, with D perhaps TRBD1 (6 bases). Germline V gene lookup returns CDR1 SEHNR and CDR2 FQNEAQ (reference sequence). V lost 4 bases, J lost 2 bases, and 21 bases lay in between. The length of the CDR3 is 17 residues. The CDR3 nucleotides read TGTGCCAGCAGCTCACAGATACAGGGTATTTCCCCCTACGAGCAGTACTTC. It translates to CASSSQIQGISPYEQYF.

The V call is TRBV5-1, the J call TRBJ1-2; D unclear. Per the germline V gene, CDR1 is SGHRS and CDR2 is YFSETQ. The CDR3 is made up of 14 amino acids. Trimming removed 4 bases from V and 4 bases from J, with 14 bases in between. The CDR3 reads CASSASSNSYGYTF. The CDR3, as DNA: TGCGCCAGCAGCGCTTCGAGTAACTCCTATGGCTACACCTTC.

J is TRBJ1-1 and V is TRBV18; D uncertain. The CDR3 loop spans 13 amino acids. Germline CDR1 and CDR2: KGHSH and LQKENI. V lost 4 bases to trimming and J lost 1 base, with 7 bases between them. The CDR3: CASSQTENTEAFF. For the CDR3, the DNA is TGTGCCAGCTCACAAACAGAGAACACTGAAGCTTTCTTT.

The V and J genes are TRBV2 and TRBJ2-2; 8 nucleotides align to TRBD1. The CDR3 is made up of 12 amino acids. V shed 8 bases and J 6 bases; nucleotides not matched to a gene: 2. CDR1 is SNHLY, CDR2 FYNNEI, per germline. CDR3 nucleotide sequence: TGTGCCAGCCGGACAGGGTCCGGGGAGCTGTTTTTT. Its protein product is CASRTGSGELFF.

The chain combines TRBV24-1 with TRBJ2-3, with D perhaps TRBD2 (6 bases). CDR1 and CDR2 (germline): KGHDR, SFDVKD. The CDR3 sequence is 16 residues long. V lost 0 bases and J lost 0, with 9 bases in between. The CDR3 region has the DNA TGTGCCACCAGTGATTTGGGCGGGGCTAGCACAGATACGCAGTATTTT. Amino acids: CATSDLGGASTDTQYF.

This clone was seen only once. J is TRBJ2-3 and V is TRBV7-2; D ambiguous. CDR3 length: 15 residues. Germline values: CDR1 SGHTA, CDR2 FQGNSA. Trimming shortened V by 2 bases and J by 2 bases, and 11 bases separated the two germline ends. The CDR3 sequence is CASSLLTSNTDTQYF. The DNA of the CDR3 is TGTGCCAGCAGCTTACTAACCTCGAACACAGATACGCAGTATTTT.

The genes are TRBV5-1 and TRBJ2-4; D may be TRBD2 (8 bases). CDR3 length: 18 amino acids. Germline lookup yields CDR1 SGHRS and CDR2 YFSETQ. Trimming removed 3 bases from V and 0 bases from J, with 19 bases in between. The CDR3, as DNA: TGCGCCAGCAGCTCCTCGGGAGGGGACAGCGAAGCCAAAAACATTCAGTACTTC. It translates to CASSSSGGDSEAKNIQYF.

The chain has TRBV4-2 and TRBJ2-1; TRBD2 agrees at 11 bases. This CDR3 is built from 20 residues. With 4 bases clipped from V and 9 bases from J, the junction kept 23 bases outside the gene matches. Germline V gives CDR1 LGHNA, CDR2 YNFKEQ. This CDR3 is CASSLIEGARTSGSLFEQFF. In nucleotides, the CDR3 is TGTGCCAGCAGCCTCATCGAGGGGGCTCGCACTAGCGGGAGTTTATTTGAGCAGTTCTTC.